These 22 T cell receptor beta chains were sequenced from one sample in a study of control samples from healthy donors and cancer patients. Only in-frame clones appear in the TCRdb table, and some are missing; sequencing was by immunoSEQ multiplex PCR. The sample has 390,000 or so clones; roughly 90% are singletons. The sample consisted of PBMCs. The origin of the receptors is a man in his forties with head and neck cancer.

The V and J genes are TRBV28 and TRBJ1-5, with D unclear. Germline CDR1 MDHEN, CDR2 SYDVKM. The CDR3 extends over 20 amino acids. Trimming removed 2 bases at V and 5 bases at J, with 28 bases between. In DNA form, the CDR3 reads TGTGCCAGCAGTTTACCCCCCTTGGGGAGGGATCGGGTTCGGGATCAGCCCCAGCATTTT. This encodes CASSLPPLGRDRVRDQPQHF.

V and J are TRBV2 and TRBJ2-1, with TRBD2 identical over 9 bases. The CDR3 is made up of 16 amino acids. Germline lookup yields CDR1 SNHLY and CDR2 FYNNEI. The trim removed 10 bases at V and 7 bases at J, leaving 17 bases unmatched. The CDR3 sequence is CATISPASGISNEQFF. The CDR3 DNA follows: TGTGCCACCATTTCCCCGGCTAGCGGGATAAGTAATGAGCAGTTCTTC.

This chain joins TRBV15 and TRBJ1-4; D gene ambiguous. Trimming cost V 0 bases and J 1 base, with 9 bases left between them. Germline-derived CDR1 and CDR2 are LNHNV and YYDKDF (reference sequence). The CDR3 is 16 residues long. The DNA for the CDR3 is TGTGCCACCAGCAGAGATCGAAGCGGAACTAATGAAAAACTGTTTTTT. It encodes CATSRDRSGTNEKLFF.

The chain employs TRBV11-2 and TRBJ2-3; D not certain. V lost 1 base to trimming and J lost 3 bases, with 2 bases between them. The length of the CDR3 is 12 residues. The V gene's germline CDR1 is SGHAT and CDR2 FQNNGV. The CDR3 bases are TGTGCCAGCAGCTTAGGGACAGATACGCAGTATTTT. It yields the protein CASSLGTDTQYF.

This clone was detected once. This chain joins TRBV4-3 and TRBJ2-7; weak D call: TRBD2 (7 bases). Between the trimmed V and J ends, which lost 0 bases and 3 bases, there was a span of 12 bases. Germline V gives CDR1 LGHNA, CDR2 YSLEER. This CDR3 is built from 15 residues. The CDR3 DNA sequence: TGCGCCAGCAGCCAAGAACGGGGGGCCGTCTACGAGCAGTACTTC. Translated, it gives CASSQERGAVYEQYF.

The J gene is TRBJ2-6, the V gene TRBV6-6; D remains ambiguous. Per germline, CDR1 MNHNY and CDR2 SVGAGI (reference sequence). This CDR3 is built from 15 residues. Trimming pared 0 bases from V and 2 bases from J, leaving 5 bases between. This CDR3 is CASSYSLTGANVLTF. The CDR3 DNA reads as TGTGCCAGCAGTTACTCGTTAACTGGGGCCAACGTCCTGACTTTC.

The gene calls are TRBV4-2 and TRBJ1-4, with D perhaps matching TRBD1 (6 bases). Trimming shortened V by 0 bases and J by 7 bases, and 18 bases separated the two germline ends. The length of the CDR3 is 17 residues. CDR1 and CDR2 from the germline V gene are LGHNA and YNFKEQ. DNA of the CDR3: TGTGCCAGCAGCCAAGATCTAGGGGGGTGGGAGTTTGAAAAACTGTTTTTT. Protein sequence: CASSQDLGGWEFEKLFF.

The DNA of the CDR3 is TGTGCCAGCAGCCAAGATCGAACTAGCGGGGGCTATAGTACGCAGTATTTT. This encodes CASSQDRTSGGYSTQYF. The J gene is TRBJ2-3, the V gene TRBV4-2; 11 bases are shared with TRBD2. The CDR3 is 17 amino acids. Germline V lookup: CDR1 LGHNA, CDR2 YNFKEQ. V was pared by 0 bases and J by 8 bases, with 10 bases of the junction left unmatched.

CDR3 sequence reads: CASSLGSGGISRGTQYF. In DNA form, the CDR3 reads TGTGCCAGCAGCTTGGGTAGCGGGGGGATCTCAAGGGGGACCCAGTACTTC. This chain joins TRBV5-4 and TRBJ2-5; TRBD2 matches 10 bases. The CDR3 totals 17 residues. Germline V gene sequence: CDR1 SGHNT, CDR2 YYREEE (reference sequence). With 0 bases clipped from V and 7 bases from J, the junction kept 12 bases outside the gene matches.

The chain carries TRBV10-3 and TRBJ1-6; TRBD1 matches at 8 bases. Per germline, CDR1 ENHRY and CDR2 SYGVKD. CDR3 length: 13 residues. The V gene end was trimmed by 8 bases and the J gene end by 5 bases; junction bases not matched to a gene: 2. CDR3 sequence (DNA): TGTGCCATCGGGGGACAGGATAATTCACCCCTCCACTTT. This translates into CAIGGQDNSPLHF.

The CDR3 protein is CASRASTLAGGETQYF. In nucleotides, the CDR3 is TGTGCCAGCAGAGCCTCAACCTTAGCGGGGGGGGAGACCCAGTACTTC. The chain uses TRBV2 and TRBJ2-5, with 11 bases matching TRBD2. V dropped 6 bases and J dropped 5; count of bases not matched to a gene: 11. The CDR3 is 16 amino acids. The germline V gene has CDR1 SNHLY and CDR2 FYNNEI.

This rearrangement joins TRBV11-1 to TRBJ2-3; 9 nucleotides match TRBD2. The germline CDR1 and CDR2 sequences are SGHAT and FQDESV (reference sequence). V lost 0 bases to trimming and J lost 2 bases; unmatched junction nucleotides: 9. The CDR3 is made up of 18 amino acids. The CDR3 DNA is TGTGCCAGCAGCTTAGCGAGAGGAGGCGGGAGGGCCACAGATACGCAGTATTTT. As protein: CASSLARGGGRATDTQYF.

The chain links TRBV28 to TRBJ2-7, with 13 bases aligning to TRBD2. The V gene end was trimmed by 6 bases and the J gene end by 4 bases; junction bases not matched to a gene: 12. Germline CDR1 and CDR2: MDHEN and SYDVKM. The CDR3 spans 17 residues. The CDR3 region is CASRKPSTSGGVYEQYF. As DNA, the CDR3 is TGTGCCAGCAGAAAACCATCTACTAGCGGGGGGGTGTACGAGCAGTACTTC.

The J gene is TRBJ2-5, the V gene TRBV6-2 or TRBV6-3; D possibly matches TRBD1 or TRBD2 (6 bases each). Germline V CDR1 and CDR2: MNHEY, SVGEGT. The V end lost 2 bases, the J end lost 2 bases, and 12 bases lay between the germline ends. The length of the CDR3 is 15 residues. The CDR3 is CASSYGGGGQETQYF. The CDR3 DNA reads as TGTGCCAGCAGTTACGGAGGGGGAGGACAAGAGACCCAGTACTTC.

This sequence joins TRBV6-5 and TRBJ2-2; 8 bases are a match to TRBD1. CDR3 size: 13 residues. Germline CDR1 MNHEY, CDR2 SVGAGI. The J segment lost 2 bases and the V segment lost 8 bases, leaving 1 base of the junction unmatched. CDR3 nucleotides: TGTGCCAGCGGACAGGGAAACACCGGGGAGCTGTTTTTT. Translation gives CASGQGNTGELFF.

The V gene is TRBV9, the J gene TRBJ1-4; TRBD1 is a possible D gene (5 bases). Germline CDR1 and CDR2: SGDLS and YYNGEE. The V and J ends lost 3 bases and 8 bases respectively, with 20 bases between them. This CDR3 contains 16 residues. The CDR3 DNA is TGTGCCAGCAGCGCTGGGAAAGCTAGGGGAGGGGAAAAACTGTTTTTT. This gives the protein CASSAGKARGGEKLFF.

This sequence joins TRBV3-1 (or the pseudogene TRBV3-2) and TRBJ1-1; D not resolved. V gave up 0 bases and J gave up 0 bases, with 5 bases separating them. This CDR3 region has 14 residues. The germline V gene has CDR1 LGHDT and CDR2 YNNKEL (reference sequence). CDR3 bases: TGTGCCAGCAGCCAAGATCCGGTGAACACTGAAGCTTTCTTT. Its protein is CASSQDPVNTEAFF.

The chain couples TRBV9 to TRBJ1-1; the D gene is possibly TRBD1 (5 bases). Trimming shortened V by 4 bases and J by 1 base, and 11 bases separated the two germline ends. The V gene's germline CDR1 is SGDLS and CDR2 YYNGEE. The CDR3 is made up of 14 amino acids. CDR3 in DNA: TGTGCCAGCAGCTTTGGGGCCGGGAACACTGAAGCTTTCTTT. This codes for CASSFGAGNTEAFF. Full variable domain (remainder filled in from reference TRBV9 and TRBJ1-1): DSGVTQTPKHLITATGQRVTLRCSPRSGDLSVYWYQQSLDQGLQFLIQYYNGEERAKGNILERFSAQQFPDLHSELNLSSLELGDSALYFCASSFGAGNTEAFFGQGTRLTVV.

This clone was picked up one time. CDR3 sequence (DNA): TGTGCTAGTGGTTTGGCCCCTAGCGGGAGGGCAAGGGGTGAGCAGTTCTTC. Its translation: CASGLAPSGRARGEQFF. This chain connects TRBV12-5 to TRBJ2-1, with 12 bases identical to TRBD2. Per the germline V gene, CDR1 is LGHNT and CDR2 is FRNRAP. The CDR3 has 17 residues. V gave up 1 base and J gave up 9 bases; unmatched junction bases: 10.

V and J are TRBV2 and TRBJ2-3; 9 bases fit TRBD2. Trimming took 10 bases from V and 2 from J; bases not matched to a gene: 10. This CDR3 region has 15 residues. Germline CDR1 and CDR2: SNHLY and FYNNEI. DNA of the CDR3: TGTGCCACCTCACAGCGGGGGGTTAACACAGATACGCAGTATTTT. Translating it yields CATSQRGVNTDTQYF.

The genes are TRBV6-2 or TRBV6-3 and TRBJ2-1, with TRBD1 identical over 9 bases. V shed 4 bases and J 7 bases; nucleotides not matched to a gene: 8. CDR3 length: 15 amino acids. The germline gives CDR1 MNHEY, CDR2 SVGEGT. The DNA for the CDR3 is TGTGCCAGCAGTTCCGGACAGGGGCCGCTTAATGAGCAGTTCTTC. This codes for CASSSGQGPLNEQFF.

V is TRBV28 and J is TRBJ2-7; D might be TRBD1 or TRBD2, each matching 6 bases. Deletions cut 10 bases from V and 2 bases from J, with 15 bases between. CDR1 is MDHEN, CDR2 SYDVKM, per germline. This CDR3 has 13 residues. The CDR3 nucleotides read TGTGCCATCTGGCCGGGGGCCCCCTACGAGCAGTACTTC. Amino acids: CAIWPGAPYEQYF. Looking up the rest from reference TRBV28 and TRBJ2-7 gives the full variable domain: DVKVTQSSRYLVKRTGEKVFLECVQDMDHENMFWYRQDPGLGLRLIYFSYDVKMKEKGDIPEGYSVSREKKERFSLILESASTNQTSMYLCAIWPGAPYEQYFGPGTRLTVT.